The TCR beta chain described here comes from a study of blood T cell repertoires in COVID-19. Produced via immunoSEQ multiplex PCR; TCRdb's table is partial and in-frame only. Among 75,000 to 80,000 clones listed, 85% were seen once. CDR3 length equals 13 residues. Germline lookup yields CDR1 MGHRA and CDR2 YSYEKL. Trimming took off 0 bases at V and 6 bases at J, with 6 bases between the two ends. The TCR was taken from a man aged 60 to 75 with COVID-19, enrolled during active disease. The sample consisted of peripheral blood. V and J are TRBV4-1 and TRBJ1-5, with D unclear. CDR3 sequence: CASSQDAGQPQHF. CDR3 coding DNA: TGCGCCAGCAGCCAAGATGCAGGTCAGCCCCAGCATTTT.